The entry that follows covers one TCR beta chain sequence. Its target is unknown. This entry belongs to a study of OX40 agonist ivuxolimab in advanced cancers. The study, taken as a whole, reports: Mean expanded clone counts were higher in CD8+ than CD4+ T cells.

This CDR3 region has 14 residues. Germline V gives CDR1 LNHNV, CDR2 YYDKDF (reference sequence). The trim removed 1 base at V and 4 bases at J, leaving 1 base unmatched. Profiled with immunoSEQ multiplex PCR; TCRdb holds only in-frame clones, not every one. The sample has 55,000 to 65,000 clones; roughly 85% are singletons. The chain uses TRBV15 and TRBJ2-7; TRBD1 matches 10 bases. The source is an adult with an advanced solid tumor such as melanoma, head and neck, liver or kidney cancer. Sequenced material: CD4+ or CD8+ T cells sorted from blood, taken in a trial of the OX40 agonist ivuxolimab. The CDR3 spells CATSRADRGYEQYF. The CDR3 bases are TGTGCCACCAGCAGAGCGGACAGGGGGTACGAGCAGTACTTC.